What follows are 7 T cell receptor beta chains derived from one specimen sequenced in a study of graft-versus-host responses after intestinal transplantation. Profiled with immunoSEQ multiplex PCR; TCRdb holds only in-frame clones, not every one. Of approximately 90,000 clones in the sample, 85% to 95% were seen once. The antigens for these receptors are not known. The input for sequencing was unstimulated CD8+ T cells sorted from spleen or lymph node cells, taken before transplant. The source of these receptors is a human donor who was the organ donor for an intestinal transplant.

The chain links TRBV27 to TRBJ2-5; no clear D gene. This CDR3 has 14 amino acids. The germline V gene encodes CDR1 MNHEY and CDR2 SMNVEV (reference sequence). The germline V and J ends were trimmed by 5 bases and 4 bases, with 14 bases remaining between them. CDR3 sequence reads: CASSRGGTRETQYF. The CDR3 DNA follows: TGTGCCAGCAGTCGCGGTGGCACACGAGAGACCCAGTACTTC.

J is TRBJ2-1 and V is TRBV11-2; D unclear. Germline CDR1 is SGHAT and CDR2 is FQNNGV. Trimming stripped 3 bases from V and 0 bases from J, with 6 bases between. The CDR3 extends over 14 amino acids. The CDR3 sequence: CASSFPGSYNEQFF. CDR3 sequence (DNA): TGTGCCAGCAGCTTTCCAGGCTCCTACAATGAGCAGTTCTTC.

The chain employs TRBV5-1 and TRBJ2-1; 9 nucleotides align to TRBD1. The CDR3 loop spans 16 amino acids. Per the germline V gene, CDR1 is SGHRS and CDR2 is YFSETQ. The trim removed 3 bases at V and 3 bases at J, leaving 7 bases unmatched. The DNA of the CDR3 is TGCGCCAGCAGCTGGGTCGGGACAGGGAGCTACAATGAGCAGTTCTTC. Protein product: CASSWVGTGSYNEQFF. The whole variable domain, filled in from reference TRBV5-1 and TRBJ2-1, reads KAGVTQTPRYLIKTRGQQVTLSCSPISGHRSVSWYQQTPGQGLQFLFEYFSETQRNKGNFPGRFSGRQFSNSRSEMNVSTLELGDSALYLCASSWVGTGSYNEQFFGPGTRLTVL.

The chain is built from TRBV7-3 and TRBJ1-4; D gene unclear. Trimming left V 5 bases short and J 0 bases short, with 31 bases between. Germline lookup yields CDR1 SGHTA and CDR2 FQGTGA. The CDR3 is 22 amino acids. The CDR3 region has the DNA TGTGCCAGCAGCCACCTAGCAACAGAATTCCATCCAAATTATGCAACTAATGAAAAACTGTTTTTT. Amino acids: CASSHLATEFHPNYATNEKLFF.

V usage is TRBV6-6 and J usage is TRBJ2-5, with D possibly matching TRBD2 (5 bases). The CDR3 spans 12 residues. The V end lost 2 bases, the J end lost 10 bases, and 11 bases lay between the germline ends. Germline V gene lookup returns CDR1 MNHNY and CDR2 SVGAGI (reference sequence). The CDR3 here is CASSYMSGIQYF. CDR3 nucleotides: TGTGCCAGCAGTTACATGTCCGGGATCCAGTACTTC.

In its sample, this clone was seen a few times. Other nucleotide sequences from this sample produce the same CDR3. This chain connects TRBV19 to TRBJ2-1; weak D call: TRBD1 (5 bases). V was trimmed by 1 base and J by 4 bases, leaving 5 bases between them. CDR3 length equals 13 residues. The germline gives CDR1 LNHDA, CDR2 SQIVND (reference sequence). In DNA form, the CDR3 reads TGTGCCAGTAGTATAGGACAGTACAATGAGCAGTTCTTC. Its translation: CASSIGQYNEQFF.

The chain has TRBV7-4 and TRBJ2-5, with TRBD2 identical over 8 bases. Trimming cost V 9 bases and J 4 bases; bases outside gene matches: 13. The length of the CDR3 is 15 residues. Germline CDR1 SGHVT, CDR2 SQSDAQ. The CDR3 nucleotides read TGTGCCAGAAGATACGCTCCGGGACTAGGAGAGACCCAGTACTTC. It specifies CARRYAPGLGETQYF.